What follows are 20 T cell receptor beta chains derived from one specimen sequenced in a study of blood T cell repertoires in COVID-19 (dated by TCRdb to the early 2020s). Receptor amplification or capture employed the immunoSEQ multiplex PCR assay. TCRdb limited this immuneACCESS table to in-frame rearrangements with V and J called. A share of clones is missing; checked studies link under half to unresolved V genes, and the rest is unexplained. In this sample the table shows fewer than 350,000 clones, about nine tenths of which occur a single time. The ten largest account for 6% to 7% of the sample. Material: peripheral blood. Every receptor here comes from a woman in her 30s with COVID-19, enrolled during active disease.

The rearrangement uses TRBV5-6 and TRBJ2-4; 8 nucleotides agree with TRBD2. The length of the CDR3 is 18 residues. Germline CDR1 SGHDT, CDR2 YYEEEE. V was pared by 3 bases and J by 6 bases, with 17 bases of the junction left unmatched. The chain's CDR3 is CASSSERELGFQGNIQYF. CDR3 DNA sequence: TGTGCCAGCAGCTCCGAGCGGGAGCTAGGGTTTCAAGGAAACATTCAGTACTTC.

This clone was counted a single time. The rearrangement links TRBV30 to TRBJ2-2, with D tentatively TRBD1 (6 bases). V lost 0 bases and J lost 5, with 7 bases in between. The germline V gene has CDR1 GTSNPN and CDR2 SVGIG (reference sequence). This CDR3 has 13 residues. The chain's CDR3 is CAWSVQGTGELFF. In DNA, the CDR3 is TGTGCCTGGAGTGTACAGGGTACCGGGGAGCTGTTTTTT.

CDR3 region: CASSLDRGFSYEQYF. In DNA form, the CDR3 reads TGTGCCAGCAGCCTCGACAGGGGTTTTTCCTACGAGCAGTACTTC. The V gene is TRBV7-3, the J gene TRBJ2-7; 8 bases are shared with TRBD1. Germline V gene data show CDR1 as SGHTA and CDR2 as FQGTGA. J was trimmed by 1 base and V by 5 bases; bases with no gene match: 7. CDR3 length equals 15 residues.

The chain joins TRBV3-1 (or the pseudogene TRBV3-2) to TRBJ2-4, with TRBD2 as a possible D gene (5 bases). V was pared by 0 bases and J by 3 bases, with 12 bases between. Germline V gene lookup returns CDR1 LGHDT and CDR2 YNNKEL (reference sequence). This CDR3 contains 16 residues. The CDR3 loop is CASSQEAGLGKNIQYF. For the CDR3, the DNA is TGTGCCAGCAGCCAAGAGGCGGGCTTAGGCAAAAACATTCAGTACTTC.

The chain links TRBV3-1 (or the pseudogene TRBV3-2) to TRBJ1-4; 8 nucleotides match TRBD1. This CDR3 region has 14 residues. Germline CDR1 and CDR2: LGHDT and YNNKEL (reference sequence). Trimming at V came to 7 bases and at J to 5 bases, leaving 6 bases not matched to a gene. The CDR3 sequence is CASNRGMPNEKLFF. CDR3 sequence (DNA): TGTGCCAGCAACAGGGGGATGCCGAATGAAAAACTGTTTTTT.

The count of this clone is one. Other DNA sequences within the sample encode an identical CDR3. The CDR3 here is CASSLGQGSTEAFF. As DNA, the CDR3 is TGCGCCAGCAGCTTGGGGCAGGGAAGCACTGAAGCTTTCTTT. The chain links TRBV5-1 to TRBJ1-1; maybe TRBD1 (5 bases). Germline V gene lookup returns CDR1 SGHRS and CDR2 YFSETQ. With 0 bases removed from V and 4 bases from J, the gap between germline ends came to 10 bases. CDR3 length: 14 amino acids. Variable domain in full (rest from reference TRBV5-1 and TRBJ1-1): KAGVTQTPRYLIKTRGQQVTLSCSPISGHRSVSWYQQTPGQGLQFLFEYFSETQRNKGNFPGRFSGRQFSNSRSEMNVSTLELGDSALYLCASSLGQGSTEAFFGQGTRLTVV.

This clone was observed a single time. The chain combines TRBV11-2 with TRBJ2-7, with 13 positions matching TRBD2. Trimming took 5 bases from V and 4 from J; bases not matched to a gene: 2. Per the germline V gene, CDR1 is SGHAT and CDR2 is FQNNGV. This CDR3 contains 14 residues. DNA for the CDR3: TGTGCCAGCAGCGGACTAGCGGGAGTGTACGAGCAGTACTTC. Translating gives CASSGLAGVYEQYF.

The gene calls are TRBV11-3 and TRBJ2-1; tentative D call: TRBD2 (6 bases). The CDR3 consists of 13 residues. The ends were cut back, 5 bases at V and 6 bases at J, with 11 bases in the middle. CDR1 is SGHNT, CDR2 YENEEA, per germline. CDR3 bases: TGTGCCAGCAGCACGACTAGTGGCAATGAGCAGTTCTTC. Its protein is CASSTTSGNEQFF.

The chain employs TRBV5-1 and TRBJ2-3; D is possibly TRBD1 (6 bases). The V gene lost 6 bases and the J gene lost 1 base, with 18 bases spanning the gap. The germline gives CDR1 SGHRS, CDR2 YFSETQ. The CDR3 runs 16 residues. CDR3 sequence: CASTSPGAGGTDTQYF. The DNA for the CDR3 is TGCGCCAGCACCTCCCCAGGGGCGGGCGGCACAGATACGCAGTATTTT.

This chain uses TRBV5-5 with TRBJ1-3, with a tentative D call TRBD1 (5 bases). V lost 3 bases to trimming and J lost 2 bases, with 18 bases between them. The CDR3 covers 17 residues. Germline V gene data show CDR1 as SGHKS and CDR2 as YYEKEE (reference sequence). The CDR3: CASSSLMTESAGNTIYF. In DNA form, the CDR3 reads TGTGCCAGCAGCTCACTAATGACAGAGTCAGCTGGAAACACCATATATTTT.

V and J are TRBV7-2 and TRBJ1-2; TRBD1 matches at 7 bases. Germline CDR1 is SGHTA and CDR2 is FQGNSA. This CDR3 comprises 15 residues. V shed 0 bases, J shed 4 bases, and the junction held 5 bases outside the gene matches. CDR3 bases: TGTGCCAGCAGCTTAGCCCCCAGACAGGGCTATGGCTACACCTTC. Translation: CASSLAPRQGYGYTF.

CDR3 in DNA: TGTGCCACCAGTGGGACACACCAAGAGACCCAGTACTTC. Its translation: CATSGTHQETQYF. The chain is built from TRBV24-1 and TRBJ2-5; perhaps TRBD1 as D (5 bases). Germline CDR1 KGHDR, CDR2 SFDVKD. The length of the CDR3 is 13 residues. The V and J ends lost 5 bases and 0 bases respectively, with 6 bases between them.

The V and J genes are TRBV2 and TRBJ2-7, with TRBD2 matching 9 bases. Germline assignment: CDR1 SNHLY and CDR2 FYNNEI. The CDR3 runs 12 residues. V lost 10 bases and J lost 7; bases outside the gene matches: 8. CDR3 sequence reads: CATAGLAREQYF. CDR3 bases: TGTGCCACAGCCGGACTAGCGAGAGAGCAGTACTTC. Variable domain in full (rest from reference TRBV2 and TRBJ2-7): EPEVTQTPSHQVTQMGQEVILRCVPISNHLYFYWYRQILGQKVEFLVSFYNNEISEKSEIFDDQFSVERPDGSNFTLKIRSTKLEDSAMYFCATAGLAREQYFGPGTRLTVT.

The J gene is TRBJ2-2, the V gene TRBV4-1, with a possible D match to TRBD2 (6 bases). Trimming removed 1 base from V and 3 bases from J, with 15 bases in between. From germline, CDR1 is MGHRA and CDR2 YSYEKL. This CDR3 has 17 residues. The chain's CDR3 is CASSQGAGGPYTGELFF. As DNA, the CDR3 is TGCGCCAGCAGCCAAGGTGCTGGAGGGCCCTACACCGGGGAGCTGTTTTTT.

Within the sample, this clone is medium-sized. The V call is TRBV30, the J call TRBJ2-3; a weak D match, TRBD2 (6 bases). CDR1 is GTSNPN and CDR2 is SVGIG in the germline V gene (reference sequence). Trimming pared 1 base from V and 3 bases from J, leaving 8 bases between. This CDR3 has 13 amino acids. The CDR3 DNA reads TGTGCCTGGAGTGGGCGGGGAACAGATACGCAGTATTTT. Translating gives CAWSGRGTDTQYF. The variable domain in full, with the rest retrieved from reference TRBV30 and TRBJ2-3, is SQTIHQWPATLVQPVGSPLSLECTVEGTSNPNLYWYRQAAGRGLQLLFYSVGIGQISSEVPQNLSASRPQDRQFILSSKKLLLSDSGFYLCAWSGRGTDTQYFGPGTRLTVL.

V is TRBV28 and J is TRBJ1-2; no clear D gene. The germline CDR1 and CDR2 sequences are MDHEN and SYDVKM. This CDR3 is 15 amino acids long. V was cut by 6 bases and J by 4 bases, with 18 bases left in between. The CDR3 protein is CASSPEAGLFYGYTF. The CDR3, as DNA: TGTGCCAGCAGCCCCGAGGCGGGCCTCTTCTATGGCTACACCTTC.

The chain employs TRBV14 and TRBJ1-2, with unresolved D. The CDR3 sequence is 13 residues long. V lost 2 bases to trimming and J lost 3 bases, with 7 bases between them. From germline, CDR1 is SGHDN and CDR2 FVKESK. CDR3 amino acids: CASSQYLDYGYTF. DNA of the CDR3: TGTGCCAGCAGCCAATACCTAGACTATGGCTACACCTTC.

The gene calls are TRBV7-9 and TRBJ2-7, with 8 nucleotides matching TRBD2. The trim removed 2 bases at V and 3 bases at J, leaving 18 bases unmatched. The CDR3 has 19 amino acids. The V gene's germline CDR1 is SEHNR and CDR2 FQNEAQ (reference sequence). CDR3 amino acids: CASSLRSKVGAGDLYEQYF. CDR3 nucleotides: TGTGCCAGCAGCTTACGTAGTAAGGTAGGAGCGGGAGACCTCTACGAGCAGTACTTC.

This rearrangement joins TRBV10-3 to TRBJ2-3; D is possibly TRBD2 (5 bases). Germline loops: CDR1 ENHRY, CDR2 SYGVKD. The CDR3 runs to 16 residues. The V and J ends lost 2 bases and 0 bases respectively, with 12 bases between them. CDR3 region: CAISEGAAASTDTQYF. Here the CDR3 DNA reads TGTGCCATCAGTGAGGGAGCGGCGGCTAGCACAGATACGCAGTATTTT.

The chain couples TRBV18 to TRBJ2-4; 8 bases match TRBD2. V lost 9 bases, J lost 6 bases, and 13 bases stayed unmatched. The CDR3 is 15 amino acids. Germline V gene lookup returns CDR1 KGHSH and CDR2 LQKENI. The CDR3 loop is CASAPSGRLGNIQYF. The CDR3 DNA reads as TGTGCCAGTGCCCCCAGCGGGAGATTGGGAAACATTCAGTACTTC.